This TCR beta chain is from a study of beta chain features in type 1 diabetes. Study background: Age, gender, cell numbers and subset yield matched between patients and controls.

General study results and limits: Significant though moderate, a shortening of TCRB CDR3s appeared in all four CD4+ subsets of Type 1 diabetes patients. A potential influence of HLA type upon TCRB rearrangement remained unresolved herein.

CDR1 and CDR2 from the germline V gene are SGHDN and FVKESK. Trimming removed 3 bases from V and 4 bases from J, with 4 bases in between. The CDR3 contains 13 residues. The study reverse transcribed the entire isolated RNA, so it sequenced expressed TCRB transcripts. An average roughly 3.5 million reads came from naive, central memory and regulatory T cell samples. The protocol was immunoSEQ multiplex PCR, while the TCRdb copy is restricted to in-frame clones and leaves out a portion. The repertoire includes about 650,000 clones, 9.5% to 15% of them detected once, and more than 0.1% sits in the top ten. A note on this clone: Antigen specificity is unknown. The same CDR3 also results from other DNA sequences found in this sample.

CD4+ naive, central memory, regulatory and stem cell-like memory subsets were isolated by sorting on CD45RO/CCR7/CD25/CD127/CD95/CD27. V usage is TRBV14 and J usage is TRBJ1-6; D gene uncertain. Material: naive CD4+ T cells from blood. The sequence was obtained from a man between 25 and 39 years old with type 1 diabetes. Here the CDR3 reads CASSQVYNSPLHF. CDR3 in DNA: TGTGCCAGCAGCCAGGTTTATAATTCACCCCTCCACTTT.